This T cell receptor beta chain appears in the sequencing data of a study of vaccination and CD4 T cells after COVID-19 (dated by TCRdb to the early 2020s). About the full investigation: Convalescent patients had a positive SARS-CoV-2 result on nasal swab PCR, and of these patients, some ten had mild disease and one had severe disease. In approximately eleven COVID-19 convalescent patients and a handful of infection-naive healthy vaccine recipients, the spike-specific CD4+ TCR repertoire before mRNA vaccination was compared with the repertoire after mRNA vaccination. In the convalescent cohort there were six males and four females, among whom were two Hispanic individuals, seven Caucasians, two Asians and one multiracial person. Post-vaccine blood samples were obtained a median of about 77 days after the second vaccine dose, with a range of roughly 14 to 241 days. Each participant got two doses of either the Pfizer-BioNTech BNT162b2 vaccine (n=8) or the Moderna mRNA-1273 vaccine (n=2). Culture stimuli were overlapping spike peptide pools from SARS-CoV-2 and from the common cold coronaviruses HCoV-NL63, HCoV-OC43 and HCoV-229E. Control cultures used a CEFX viral epitope pool as positive control, an HIV-1 Nef peptide pool as negative control, or no peptide. Post-COVID blood samples were collected from convalescent patients a median of roughly 100 days after diagnosis, with a range of about 30 to 161 days.

Here is what the overall study found, with its caveats: Only a relatively small number of convalescent patients were included in the study, and early timepoints following natural infection were not analyzed. The median number of SARS-CoV-2-reactive clonotypes rose from under 25 after infection to about 40 after vaccination, but the change was not significant. Among the post-vaccine SARS-CoV-2-reactive clones in convalescent patients, a median about 86% showed up only after vaccination, which suggests vaccine-specific priming. Of the vaccine-specific clones found in convalescent patients, nearly all (304 of 307) were mono-reactive for SARS-CoV-2 spike instead of being cross-reactive with common cold coronaviruses.

Receptor libraries were prepared by PCR. DNA from cultured CD4+ T cells was subjected to TCR sequencing with the Oncomine TCR Beta short-read assay at the Johns Hopkins FTIC core. The QIAamp micro DNA kit was used to extract genomic DNA from the cultured CD4+ T cells. Oncomine TCR Beta libraries made from cultured CD4+ T cells were pooled using unique dual indexes and sequenced on an Illumina iSeq 100. The published analysis was carried out like this. Non-productive sequences were removed, and CDR3s not starting with C, not ending with F or W, or shorter than 7 amino acids were discarded. Antigen-specific clonotypes were identified using the MANAFEST web application through comparison of peptide-stimulated wells with reference and other culture wells. For a clone to be called positive, the clone needed an FDR below 0.05, an odds ratio above 5, and a productive frequency above 0.1% in at least two of three replicate wells. A clonotype was classed as cross-reactive if the clonotype showed significant expansion both in SARS-CoV-2 spike wells and in at least one common cold coronavirus spike condition. CDR3 homology was assessed with Levenshtein distances (stringdist) and unrooted phylogenetic trees (ape) in R version 3.6.1. TCRdb redid the processing of the public reads, applying fastp at Q25 and MiXCR, and retained in-frame beta chains. Every CDR3 protein is listed once, alongside the most common genes and DNA of its rows. These V and J calls originate from TCRdb's pipeline instead of the authors' own analysis. The sample profile shows some 10,000 distinct CDR3 sequences; approximately 20% of them were found once. Roughly an eighth of the sample is held by the ten biggest clonotypes.

V is clipped by 3 bases and J by 3 bases, and the sequence between their germline boundaries is 11 bases long. As encoded in the germline V gene (reference sequence), CDR1 is DFQATT while CDR2 is SNEGSKA. The CDR3 holds 14 amino acids from the cysteine to the phenylalanine. The read is trimmed to its CDR3 DNA, 42 bases read in frame from base 1. This clonotype is regarded as medium-sized (0.01 to 0.1%). There is no known antigen for this receptor. Base quality data are lacking; no much larger clone is found one base away. The treatment or condition label for this specimen denotes: approximately 11-day PBMC culture with coronavirus spike peptide pools or control peptides (ViraFEST assay). To expand antigen-specific T cells with peptide pools and then pick out the expanded clonotypes through TCR sequencing, the study relied on the ViraFEST assay. Positive SARS-CoV-2 PCR tests in the convalescent patients dated from March to December 2020, before Alpha, Beta and Delta variants emerged in the United States. Each well held around 2.1 million PBMCs cultured with 10 ug/ml peptide pools in IMDM containing approximately 5% human AB serum and 9 to 10 IU/ml IL-2. Half of the culture medium was replaced with fresh IL-2-containing medium on days 3 and 7. Once the cells had been in culture for approximately 10 days, the EasySep CD4+ T cell isolation kit was used to isolate CD4+ T cells by negative selection. PBMCs were separated from whole blood using Ficoll-Paque Plus gradient centrifugation and then either used fresh or cryopreserved at -140C. Triplicate wells were generally used for each culture condition.

This sequence was found in a human donor who had recovered from COVID-19. Sequencing was performed on CD4+ T cells from blood, cultured in vitro, taken after SARS-CoV-2 vaccination. The rearrangement joined TRBV20-1 to TRBJ2-2; tentative D gene TRBD1, with 5 bases matching. CDR3 loop: CSARNIGDTGELFF. DNA sequence: TGCAGTGCTAGGAACATAGGGGACACCGGGGAGCTGTTTTTT.